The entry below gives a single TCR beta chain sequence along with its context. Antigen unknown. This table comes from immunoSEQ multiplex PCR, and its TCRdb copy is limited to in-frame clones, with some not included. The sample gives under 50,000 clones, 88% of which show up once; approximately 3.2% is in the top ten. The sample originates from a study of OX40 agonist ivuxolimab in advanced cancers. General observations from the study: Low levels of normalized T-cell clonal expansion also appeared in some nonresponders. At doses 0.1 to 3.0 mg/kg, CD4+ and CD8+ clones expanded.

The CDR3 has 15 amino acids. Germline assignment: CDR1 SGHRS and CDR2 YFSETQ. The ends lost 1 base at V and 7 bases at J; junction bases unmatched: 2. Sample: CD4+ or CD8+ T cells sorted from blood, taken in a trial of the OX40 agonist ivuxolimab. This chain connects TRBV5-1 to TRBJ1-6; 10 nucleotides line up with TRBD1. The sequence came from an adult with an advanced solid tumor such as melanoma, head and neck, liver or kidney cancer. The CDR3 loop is CASSLLDRGNSPLHF. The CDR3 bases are TGCGCCAGCAGCTTGTTGGACAGGGGGAATTCACCCCTCCACTTT.